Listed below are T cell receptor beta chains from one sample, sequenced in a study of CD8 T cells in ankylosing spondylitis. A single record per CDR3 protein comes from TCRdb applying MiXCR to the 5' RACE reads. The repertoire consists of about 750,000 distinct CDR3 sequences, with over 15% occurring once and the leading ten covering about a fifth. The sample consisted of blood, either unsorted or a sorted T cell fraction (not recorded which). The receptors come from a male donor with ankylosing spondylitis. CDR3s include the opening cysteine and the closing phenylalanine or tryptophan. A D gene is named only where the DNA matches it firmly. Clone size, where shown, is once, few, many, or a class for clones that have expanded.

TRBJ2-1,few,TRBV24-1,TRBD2,TGTGCCACCAGTGATTCTAGCGGGACCTTACCGAACAATGAGCAGTTCTTC,CATSDSSGTLPNNEQFF
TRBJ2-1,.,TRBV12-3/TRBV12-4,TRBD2,TGTGCCAGCAGTTTCATCCTAGCGGGAGGGCTGGGTGAGCAGTTCTTC,CASSFILAGGLGEQFF
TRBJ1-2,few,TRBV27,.,TGTGCCAGCGGCGACAGAACTCGGGATGGCTACACCTTC,CASGDRTRDGYTF
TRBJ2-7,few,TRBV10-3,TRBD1,TGTGCCATCTCCGCGGGACAGGGATCCTACGAGCAGTACTTC,CAISAGQGSYEQYF
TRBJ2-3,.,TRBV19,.,TGTGCCAGTAGTATGTTCAGGGATCCGCAGTATTTT,CASSMFRDPQYF
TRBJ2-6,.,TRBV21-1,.,TGTGCCAGCAGCAAGGGGGCAGGGAGGCTAGCTGGGGCCAACGTCCTGACTTTC,CASSKGAGRLAGANVLTF
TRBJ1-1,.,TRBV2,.,TGTGCCAGCAGTGACCCGGGACGCCAGAACACTGAAGCTTTCTTT,CASSDPGRQNTEAFF
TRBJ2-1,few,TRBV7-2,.,TGTGCCAGCAGCTTCGAGGACAGTCGTAGTTTC,CASSFEDSRSF
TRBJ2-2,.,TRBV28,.,TGTGCCAGCAGATCTAAACGAGACACCGGGGAGCTGTTTTTT,CASRSKRDTGELFF
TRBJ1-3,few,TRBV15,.,TGTGCCACCAGCAGAGAGGATGGTTACTCTGGAAACACCATATATTTT,CATSREDGYSGNTIYF
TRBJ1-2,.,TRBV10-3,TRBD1,TGTGCCATCAGCCCGGGACAGAACTATGGCTACACCTTC,CAISPGQNYGYTF
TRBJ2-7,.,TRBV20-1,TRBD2,TGCAGTGCTATTAAGACTAGCGGGAGTGGCGAGCAGTACTTC,CSAIKTSGSGEQYF
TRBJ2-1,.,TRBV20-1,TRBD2,TGCAGTGGGACTAGCGGTGCCAATGAGCAGTTCTTC,CSGTSGANEQFF
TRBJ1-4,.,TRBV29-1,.,TGCAGCGTCACCAGTGAGAGTAATGAAAAACTGTTTTTT,CSVTSESNEKLFF
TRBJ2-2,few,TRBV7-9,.,TGTGCCAGCAGCTTTGTACTTACCGGGGAGCTGTTTTTT,CASSFVLTGELFF
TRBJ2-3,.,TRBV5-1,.,TGCGCCAGCAGCTTTGGTGAGGGGGGCGCAGATACGCAGTATTTT,CASSFGEGGADTQYF